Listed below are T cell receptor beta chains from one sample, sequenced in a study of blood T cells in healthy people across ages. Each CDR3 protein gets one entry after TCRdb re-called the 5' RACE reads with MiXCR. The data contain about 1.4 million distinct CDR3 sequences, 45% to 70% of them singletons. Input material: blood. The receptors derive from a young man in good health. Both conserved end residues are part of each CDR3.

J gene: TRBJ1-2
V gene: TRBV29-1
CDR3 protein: CSAYRGGLEGYTF

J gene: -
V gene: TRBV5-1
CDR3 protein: CASSFGVRLQETQYF

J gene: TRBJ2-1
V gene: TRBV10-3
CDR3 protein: CAISDSYEQFF

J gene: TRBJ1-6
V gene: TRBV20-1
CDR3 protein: CSAIRREYSPLHF

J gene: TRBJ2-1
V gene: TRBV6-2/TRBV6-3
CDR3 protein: CASSSTPWGNEQFF

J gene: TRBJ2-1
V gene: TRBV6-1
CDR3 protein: CASSDSGRENNEQFF

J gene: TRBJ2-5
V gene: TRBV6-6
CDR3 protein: CASSPLRDYQETQYF

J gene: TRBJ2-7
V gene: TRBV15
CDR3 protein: CATSRAGTGPSYEQYF

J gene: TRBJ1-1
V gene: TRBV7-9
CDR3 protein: CAGSLGGGGVMNTEAFF

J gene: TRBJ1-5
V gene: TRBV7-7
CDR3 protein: CASSRDIYQPQHF

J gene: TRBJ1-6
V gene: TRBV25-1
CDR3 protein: CASGIDGYNSPLHF

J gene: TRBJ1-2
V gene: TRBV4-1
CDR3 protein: CASSQLPTGANYGYTF

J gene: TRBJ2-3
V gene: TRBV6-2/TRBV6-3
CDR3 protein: CAGSYVQGASSLRGTDTQYF

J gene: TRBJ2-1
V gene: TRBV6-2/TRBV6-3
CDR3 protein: CASSYARGHSYNEQFF

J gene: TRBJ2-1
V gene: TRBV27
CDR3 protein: CASSTLTGFMHNEQFF

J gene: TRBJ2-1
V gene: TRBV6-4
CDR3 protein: CASSAHTPGFPNYNEQFF

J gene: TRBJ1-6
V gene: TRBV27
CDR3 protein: CASSLKISYNSPLHF

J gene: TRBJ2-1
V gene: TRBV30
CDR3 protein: CAWSGTSVYNEQFF

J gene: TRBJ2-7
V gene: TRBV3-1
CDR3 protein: CASSPVPGIIYEQYF

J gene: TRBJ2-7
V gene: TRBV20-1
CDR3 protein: CSARASGLLRGEQYF

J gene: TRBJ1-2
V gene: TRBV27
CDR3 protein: CASSPGIGYGYTF

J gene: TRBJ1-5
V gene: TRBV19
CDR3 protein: CASSWTHDRRSNQPQHF

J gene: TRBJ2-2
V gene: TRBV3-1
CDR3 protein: CASSRRQGLNTGELFF

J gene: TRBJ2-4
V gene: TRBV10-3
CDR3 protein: CAISSGFGNEQYF